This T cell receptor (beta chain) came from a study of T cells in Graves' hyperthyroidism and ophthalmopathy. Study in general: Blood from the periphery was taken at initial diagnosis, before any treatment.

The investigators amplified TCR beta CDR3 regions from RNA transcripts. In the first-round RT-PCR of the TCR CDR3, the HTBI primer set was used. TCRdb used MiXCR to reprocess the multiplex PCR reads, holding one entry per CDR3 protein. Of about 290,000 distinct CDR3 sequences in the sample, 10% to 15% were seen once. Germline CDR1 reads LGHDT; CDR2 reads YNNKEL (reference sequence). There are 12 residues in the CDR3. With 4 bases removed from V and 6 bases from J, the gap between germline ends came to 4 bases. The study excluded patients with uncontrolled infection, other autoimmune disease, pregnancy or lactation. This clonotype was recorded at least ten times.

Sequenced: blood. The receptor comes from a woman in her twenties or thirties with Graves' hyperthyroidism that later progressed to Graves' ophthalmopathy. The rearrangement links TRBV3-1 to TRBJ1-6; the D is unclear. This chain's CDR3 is CASSPSNSPLHF. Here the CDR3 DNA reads TGTGCCAGCAGCCCAAGTAATTCACCCCTCCACTTT.